This T cell receptor delta chain comes out of a study of γδ T cells in repeated Plasmodium falciparum infection. Points from the study as a whole: Vdelta2-negative gammadelta repertoires, largely Vdelta1+, seemingly showed infection-driven waves of new clonal selection.

The length of the CDR3 is 25 residues. CDR1 is TSWWSYY, CDR2 QGS, per germline. TCRdb redid clone calling on the multiplex PCR reads using CATT. The sample holds 45,000 to 50,000 delta-chain clones, about 1.6% seen once. In regard to this clone: Antigen unknown. This DNA translates differently at residue 22 from the TCRdb protein, which is that of a much larger clone; a read error is likely, and the protein shown is the DNA's own translation.

Flow sorting of PBMC yielded separate Vgamma9/Vdelta2+ and Vdelta2-negative gammadelta T cell populations for bulk repertoire analysis. Sample: gamma-delta T cells from blood. The receptor was derived from a pool of human donors (malaria-infected and uninfected, not separated). The chain carries TRDV1 and TRDJ3; a weak D match, TRDD3 (6 bases). In the absence of a J gene in TCRdb, the DNA was matched to germline to assign it here. The CDR3 DNA reads as TGTGCTCTTGGGGAACTCGGCCTTCTTCAAGCCCTGGGGCTCAGAGGTTCCTGGGACACCCGAAAGATGTTTTTC. Translated: CALGELGLLQALGLRGSWDTRKMFF.